These 22 T cell receptor beta chains share one sample of origin, sequenced in a study of CD8+CD57+ T cells in acquired aplastic anemia. According to the study, genomic DNA was the template for TCR beta VDJ and CDR3 profiling. In TCRdb, the reads were re-called with MiXCR into one record per CDR3 protein. This sample has about 210,000 distinct CDR3 sequences; over 60% occur once, and the top ten carry about 29%. What was sequenced was sorted CD4+, CD8+, or CD8+CD57+ T cells (not recorded which) from PBMCs. The receptors come from a human donor in good health.

This rearrangement joins TRBV7-9 to TRBJ1-2, with a tentative D call TRBD1 (5 bases). CDR1 and CDR2 from the germline V gene are SEHNR and FQNEAQ (reference sequence). The CDR3 length is 13 residues. V lost 4 bases and J 7 bases, leaving 13 bases between the germline ends. For the CDR3, the DNA is TGTGCCAGCAGCTCGGTGGCAGGGAGTGGCTACACCTTC. Translating gives CASSSVAGSGYTF.

This chain connects TRBV10-2 to TRBJ1-1, with TRBD1 as a possible D gene (5 bases). With 5 bases removed from V and 7 bases from J, the gap between germline ends came to 8 bases. Germline CDR1 WSHSY, CDR2 SAAADI. The CDR3 totals 11 residues. DNA of the CDR3: TGCGCCAGCAGTATGGGGGGTGAAGCTTTCTTT. Amino acid sequence: CASSMGGEAFF.

V gene TRBV7-2 combines with J gene TRBJ2-5; D unresolved. V lost 4 bases to trimming and J lost 4 bases, with 10 bases between them. Germline assignment: CDR1 SGHTA and CDR2 FQGNSA. The CDR3 runs to 13 residues. The CDR3 loop is CASSSRTGETQYF. The CDR3 nucleotides read TGTGCCAGCAGCTCCCGGACGGGAGAGACCCAGTACTTC.

This clonotype has a count of ten or more. The V and J genes are TRBV7-9 and TRBJ2-7; D unclear. V was pared by 0 bases and J by 7 bases, with 7 bases between. The CDR3 runs 12 residues. Germline lookup yields CDR1 SEHNR and CDR2 FQNEAQ (reference sequence). The CDR3 sequence is CASSLALGEQYF. CDR3 sequence (DNA): TGTGCCAGCAGCTTAGCGCTGGGAGAGCAGTACTTC.

This chain uses TRBV7-9 with TRBJ2-1, with D maybe TRBD2 (5 bases). This CDR3 spans 9 amino acids. Trimming took off 6 bases at V and 13 bases at J, with 7 bases between the two ends. CDR1 and CDR2 (germline): SEHNR, FQNEAQ (reference sequence). CDR3 amino acids: CASRTGQFF. CDR3 in DNA: TGTGCCAGCAGAACGGGACAGTTCTTC. Complete variable domain (other parts from reference TRBV7-9 and TRBJ2-1): DTGVSQNPRHKITKRGQNVTFRCDPISEHNRLYWYRQTLGQGPEFLTYFQNEAQLEKSRLLSDRFSAERPKGSFSTLEIQRTEQGDSAMYLCASRTGQFFGPGTRLTVL.

J is TRBJ1-2 and V is TRBV10-3; D is uncertain. There are 14 residues in the CDR3. Germline CDR1 and CDR2: ENHRY and SYGVKD. Trimming removed 6 bases at V and 4 bases at J, with 15 bases between. CDR3 residues: CAIRRVEEPYGYTF. The CDR3 DNA is TGTGCCATCAGGCGGGTGGAGGAACCCTATGGCTACACCTTC.

V and J are TRBV24-1 and TRBJ2-1, with TRBD1 matching over 9 bases. J lost 7 bases, V lost 4 bases, and 7 bases had no gene match. The germline V gene has CDR1 KGHDR and CDR2 SFDVKD. The CDR3 length is 15 residues. For the CDR3, the DNA is TGTGCCACCAGTGACACTACCGGGACAGGGAATGAGCAGTTCTTC. Its protein product is CATSDTTGTGNEQFF.

This clonotype showed up many times. CDR3 region: CASSVRDSGYYNEQFF. The CDR3 DNA reads as TGTGCCAGCAGCGTCCGGGACAGCGGATATTACAATGAGCAGTTCTTC. The chain joins TRBV14 to TRBJ2-1; TRBD1 aligns across 7 bases. CDR1 is SGHDN, CDR2 FVKESK, per germline. Germline trimming cut 5 bases from V and 4 bases from J; bases unmatched to any gene: 11. This CDR3 has 16 amino acids. Combining the CDR3 with reference TRBV14 and TRBJ2-1 gives the whole variable domain EAGVTQFPSHSVIEKGQTVTLRCDPISGHDNLYWYRRVMGKEIKFLLHFVKESKQDESGMPNNRFLAERTGGTYSTLKVQPAELEDSGVYFCASSVRDSGYYNEQFFGPGTRLTVL.

The chain has TRBV15 and TRBJ2-1; possibly TRBD2 for D (6 bases). The V end was cut by 6 bases, the J end by 10 bases, with 25 bases between. The CDR3 length is 16 residues. Germline-derived CDR1 and CDR2 are LNHNV and YYDKDF (reference sequence). The CDR3 spells CATSLSRLGLLREQFF. CDR3 in DNA: TGTGCCACCAGTTTGTCCAGATTAGGACTATTAAGAGAGCAGTTCTTC.

V is TRBV20-1 and J is TRBJ2-6; tentative D call: TRBD2 (6 bases). The CDR3 runs 17 residues. The V end lost 3 bases, the J end lost 0 bases, and 15 bases lay between the germline ends. Germline CDR1 DFQATT, CDR2 SNEGSKA (reference sequence). CDR3 coding DNA: TGCAGTGCTAGCTCGGAGGGGAGCAACTCTGGGGCCAACGTCCTGACTTTC. Its translation: CSASSEGSNSGANVLTF.

The chain carries TRBV2 and TRBJ2-3; possibly TRBD1 for D (6 bases). The CDR3 has 15 residues. Trimming cost V 4 bases and J 9 bases, with 20 bases left between them. The V gene's germline CDR1 is SNHLY and CDR2 FYNNEI. CDR3: CASSGQQGSRVTQYF. For the CDR3, the DNA is TGTGCCAGCAGTGGGCAACAGGGCTCCCGGGTGACGCAGTATTTT.

This chain joins TRBV2 and TRBJ1-1; 9 bases match TRBD1. The ends lost 8 bases at V and 2 bases at J; junction bases unmatched: 6. Germline loops: CDR1 SNHLY, CDR2 FYNNEI. CDR3 size: 14 residues. CDR3 coding DNA: TGTGCCAGCCGGACAGGGGTTGGAAACACTGAAGCTTTCTTT. It yields the protein CASRTGVGNTEAFF.

V usage is TRBV15 and J usage is TRBJ1-1; D is unresolved. This CDR3 region has 14 residues. The germline gives CDR1 LNHNV, CDR2 YYDKDF (reference sequence). Trimming took 0 bases from V and 1 from J, leaving 6 bases between them. CDR3 nucleotides: TGTGCCACCAGCAGAGATATAGGGAACACTGAAGCTTTCTTT. This codes for CATSRDIGNTEAFF.

In this sample, this clonotype turned up a few times. The chain has TRBV2 and TRBJ1-5; the match to TRBD1 covers 11 bases. The germline gives CDR1 SNHLY, CDR2 FYNNEI. The CDR3 length is 11 residues. Unmatched junction bases numbered 2, after V lost 7 bases and J lost 12 bases. The CDR3: CASTGTGGQHF. In nucleotides, the CDR3 is TGTGCCAGCACGGGGACAGGGGGCCAGCATTTT.

The rearrangement links TRBV7-3 to TRBJ2-7; 7 positions match TRBD1. The CDR3 is made up of 15 amino acids. Germline-derived CDR1 and CDR2 are SGHTA and FQGTGA. The junction had 8 bases not matched to a gene; V was cut back by 4 bases and J by 2 bases. The CDR3 is CASSSHGTVPYEQYF. Here the CDR3 DNA reads TGTGCCAGCAGCTCCCACGGGACAGTCCCCTACGAGCAGTACTTC.

Remarks on this clonotype: The junction departs from germline at one end; a sequencing error may be responsible. This chain connects TRBV19 to TRBJ2-2; D could derive from TRBD1 or TRBD2 (5 bases each). The V gene's germline CDR1 is LNHDA and CDR2 SQIVND (reference sequence). CDR3 length: 16 residues. CDR3 sequence reads: CASSIDVGDPYNEQFF. DNA of the CDR3: TGTGCCAGTAGTATAGATGTGGGGGATCCTTACAATGAGCAGTTTTTT.

This CDR3 reads CASSSAQGPEQYF. The CDR3 DNA reads TGTGCCAGCAGCAGCGCTCAGGGCCCCGAGCAGTACTTC. The chain is built from TRBV7-6 and TRBJ2-7, with D perhaps TRBD1 (5 bases). The germline V gene has CDR1 SGHVS and CDR2 FNYEAQ. The length of the CDR3 is 13 residues. The V and J ends lost 5 bases and 6 bases respectively, with 14 bases between them. The full variable domain, completed using reference TRBV7-6 and TRBJ2-7, is GAGVSQSPRYKVTKRGQDVALRCDPISGHVSLYWYRQALGQGPEFLTYFNYEAQQDKSGLPNDRFSAERPEGSISTLTIQRTEQRDSAMYRCASSSAQGPEQYFGPGTRLTVT.

The rearrangement links TRBV5-6 to TRBJ1-1, with unresolved D. Germline-derived CDR1 and CDR2 are SGHDT and YYEEEE. The V end was cut by 2 bases, the J end by 2 bases, with 13 bases between. The CDR3 has 15 residues. The CDR3: CASSLGLYSNTEAFF. DNA for the CDR3: TGTGCCAGCAGCTTAGGGCTCTATAGCAACACTGAAGCTTTCTTT.

This rearrangement joins TRBV5-6 to TRBJ2-2; 11 positions agree with TRBD1. Germline V gene sequence: CDR1 SGHDT, CDR2 YYEEEE. The CDR3 consists of 16 residues. After removal of 4 bases from V and 4 bases from J, the junction contained 6 bases not matched to a gene. In DNA form, the CDR3 reads TGTGCCAGCAGCCCCTTGGACAGGGGGCGCACCGGGGAGCTGTTTTTT. It codes for CASSPLDRGRTGELFF.

CDR3 nucleotide sequence: TGTGCCAGCAGCCCGGGACAGGGTCGGTTCTTC. Amino acid sequence: CASSPGQGRFF. The rearrangement joins TRBV7-6 to TRBJ2-1, with 9 bases identical to TRBD1. Germline V gene sequence: CDR1 SGHVS, CDR2 FNYEAQ. Trimming removed 5 bases from V and 15 bases from J; junction bases left unmatched: 5. This CDR3 spans 11 amino acids.

The chain joins TRBV29-1 to TRBJ2-7, with D possibly being TRBD1 or TRBD2 (6 bases each). CDR3 length: 12 residues. Germline V gene lookup returns CDR1 SQVTM and CDR2 ANQGSEA. V lost 5 bases to trimming and J lost 6 bases, with 14 bases between them. This chain's CDR3 is CSVRTGASEQYF. The CDR3 nucleotides are TGCAGCGTTAGGACGGGGGCCTCCGAGCAGTACTTC.

The chain joins TRBV5-1 to TRBJ1-2, with a possible D match to TRBD1 (6 bases). Germline V CDR1 and CDR2: SGHRS, YFSETQ. V lost 3 bases to trimming and J lost 0 bases, with 9 bases between them. The CDR3 runs 14 residues. The CDR3, as DNA: TGCGCCAGCAGCTACGACAGGACTAACTATGGCTACACCTTC. It is translated as CASSYDRTNYGYTF.